This entry concerns a single TCR beta chain. Its matching antigen is unknown. The method was immunoSEQ multiplex PCR; TCRdb's version includes in-frame clones alone and lacks a portion of them. Of fewer than 120,000 clones in the sample, 80% to 95% were seen once. The record originates from a study of graft-versus-host responses after intestinal transplantation. As for the study in general: Tacrolimus plus steroids were given to all recipients for approximately three years, preceded by anti-thymocyte globulin induction. Study conclusions and caveats: Some patients had graft-donor T cell macrochimerism. In their allografts, the ratios of graft-versus-host to host-versus-graft T cell clones were high.

Trimming pared 2 bases from V and 1 base from J, leaving 9 bases between. This CDR3 has 13 residues. Germline CDR1 is SQVTM and CDR2 is ANQGSEA. This TCR came from a human donor who received an intestinal transplant. The material was unstimulated CD8+ T cells sorted from spleen or lymph node cells, obtained before intestinal transplant. The gene calls are TRBV29-1 and TRBJ2-7, with a weak D call TRBD2 (6 bases). CDR3 sequence reads: CSVERDSSYEQYF. The CDR3 DNA reads TGCAGCGTTGAAAGGGACTCTTCCTACGAGCAGTACTTC.